The present T cell receptor (beta chain) was sequenced within a study of OX40 agonist ivuxolimab in advanced cancers. About the study: Three patients had partial responses: one hepatocellular carcinoma, two cutaneous melanoma. Study results and caveats: Compared with CD4+, CD8+ T cells on average had more expanded clones.

Produced via immunoSEQ multiplex PCR; TCRdb's table is partial and in-frame only. The table records 45,000 to 65,000 clones, approximately 85% of them present only once. As regards this clone: Its antigen is currently unknown.

CDR1 SGHNT and CDR2 YYREEE come from the germline V gene (reference sequence). The germline V and J ends were trimmed by 1 base and 7 bases, with 8 bases remaining between them. This CDR3 region has 12 residues. The starting material was CD4+ or CD8+ T cells sorted from blood, obtained in a trial of the OX40 agonist ivuxolimab. The clonotype originates from an adult with an advanced solid tumor such as melanoma, head and neck, liver or kidney cancer. This chain uses TRBV5-4 with TRBJ1-2; a possible D gene is TRBD1 (5 bases). In DNA form, the CDR3 reads TGTGCCAGCAGCTTGAGACAGATTGGCTACACCTTC. Translating it yields CASSLRQIGYTF.